The rows below give T cell receptor beta chains drawn from one sample of a study of shared clonotypes between healthy human individuals. TCRdb keeps only in-frame clones here, not all; method: immunoSEQ multiplex PCR. This table has more than 500,000 clones, about 95% appearing once. Sequenced: naive CD8+ T cells sorted from blood. Receptors were obtained from a woman aged 25 to 39 in good health. The CDR3 runs from the conserved cysteine through the conserved F or W. A D gene is named only where the DNA matches it firmly. Clone size is shown for a subset of rows, as once, few, many or a class of expanded clone.

d_gene	v_gene	abundance	j_gene	CDR3nt	CDR3aa
NA	TRBV11-2	NA	TRBJ2-7	TGTGCCAGCACTACACCAGGAGACACATGGATAGAGCAGTACTTC	CASTTPGDTWIEQYF
TRBD2	TRBV10-1	NA	TRBJ2-1	TGCGCCAGCAGGGTAGCGGGAACTGAGCAGTTCTTC	CASRVAGTEQFF
NA	TRBV5-4	NA	TRBJ2-5	TGTGCCAGCAGGGACGCCGGCAGGGGAAAGGAGACCCAGTACTTC	CASRDAGRGKETQYF
NA	TRBV5-6	NA	TRBJ2-3	TGTGCCAGCAGCTTGGGAGGGCTCACAGATACGCAGTATTTT	CASSLGGLTDTQYF
TRBD2	TRBV28	once	TRBJ2-5	TGTGCCAGCATCCCCTCCCCCTCAGGACTAGAAGAGCAGTACTTC	CASIPSPSGLEEQYF
NA	TRBV2	NA	TRBJ1-1	TGTGCCAGCAATAAGGACACAAACACTGAAGCTTTCTTT	CASNKDTNTEAFF
NA	TRBV28	NA	TRBJ1-2	TGTGCCAGCAGCTCTTCCCACGGGGGGGTCTATGGCTACACCTTC	CASSSSHGGVYGYTF
NA	TRBV9	NA	TRBJ1-4	TGTGCCAGCAGCATGACTTTTGACCGGGTCGAACTGTTTTTT	CASSMTFDRVELFF
TRBD2	TRBV5-8	NA	TRBJ2-3	TGTGCCAGCAGCTTCGCCGCGGGAGGGCCTGATGGCACAGATACGCAGTATTTT	CASSFAAGGPDGTDTQYF
TRBD2	TRBV11-2	NA	TRBJ2-7	TGTGCCAGCAGCTTACTTGCGGGAGTAGGGGTGGGCGAGCAGTACTTC	CASSLLAGVGVGEQYF
NA	TRBV27	NA	TRBJ1-5	TGTGCCAGCAGTTTCGTAAGGGGACGGGGAAATCAGCCCCAGCATTTT	CASSFVRGRGNQPQHF
TRBD1	TRBV5-3	NA	TRBJ2-3	TGTGCCAGAAGCTCCGGGACAGGTAGCACAGATACGCAGTATTTT	CARSSGTGSTDTQYF
NA	TRBV25-1	NA	TRBJ2-1	TGTGCCAGCAGTGTAAGCAATGAGCAGTTCTTC	CASSVSNEQFF
NA	TRBV4-1	NA	TRBJ2-2	TGCGCCAGCAGCCAAGAAGGAACAGGGTGGTCCGGGGAGCTGTTTTTT	CASSQEGTGWSGELFF
NA	TRBV7-8	once	TRBJ2-7	TGTGCCAGCAGCTCGGACTCTTGGGGCTACGAGCAGTACTTC	CASSSDSWGYEQYF
NA	TRBV9	NA	TRBJ1-2	TGTGCCAGCAGCGTAGCTACGGGGGGCGACTATGGCTACACCTTC	CASSVATGGDYGYTF
NA	TRBV27	NA	TRBJ1-5	TGTGCCAGCAGTTTAAACGGGATCGGCAATCAGCCCCAGCATTTT	CASSLNGIGNQPQHF
TRBD1	TRBV19	NA	TRBJ2-7	TGTGCCAGTACCCCCTCCGGGACAGACTACGAGCAGTACTTC	CASTPSGTDYEQYF
NA	TRBV5-6	NA	TRBJ2-1	TGTGCCAGCACCGCATCCGAACTTAGCTCCTACAATGAGCAGTTCTTC	CASTASELSSYNEQFF
NA	TRBV4-1	NA	TRBJ2-2	TGCGCCAGCAGCCAAGGTGTTATCAAAGACGGGGAGCTGTTTTTT	CASSQGVIKDGELFF
NA	TRBV14	NA	TRBJ2-1	TGTGCCAGCAGGGCGGCTCATTTTGATGAGCAGTTCTTC	CASRAAHFDEQFF
TRBD1	TRBV7-9	once	TRBJ2-1	TGTGCCAGCAGCTTCGGCGAGACAGGGACCAGGGATGAGCAGTTCTTC	CASSFGETGTRDEQFF
NA	TRBV28	once	TRBJ1-2	TGTGCCAGCAGTTTCTCGGGGCTAAGTGGCTACACCTTC	CASSFSGLSGYTF
TRBD2	TRBV7-3	NA	TRBJ2-2	TGTGCCAGCAGCTACGGACTAGTTAGCGGGGAGCTGTTTTTT	CASSYGLVSGELFF
TRBD2	TRBV5-8	once	TRBJ2-7	TGTGCCAGCAGCAGCCTAGCGGGAGAATCTTACGAGCAGTACTTC	CASSSLAGESYEQYF
TRBD2	TRBV6-6	NA	TRBJ2-1	TGTGCCAGCACTAGCGGGGCCTACAATGAGCAGTTCTTC	CASTSGAYNEQFF
NA	TRBV6-6	NA	TRBJ1-5	TGTGCCAGCAGTTACTCGGCCGTAGGGGAGGCCCAGCATTTT	CASSYSAVGEAQHF
NA	TRBV28	NA	TRBJ1-5	TGTGCCAGCAGTTTGGAAGGGCCCACGAATCAGCCCCAGCATTTT	CASSLEGPTNQPQHF
NA	TRBV27	NA	TRBJ2-7	TGTGCCAGCAGTTTAGGATACGAGCAGTACTTC	CASSLGYEQYF
NA	TRBV27	NA	TRBJ2-7	TGTGCCAGCGGTCCCGGCCCAACCTCGGCCGAGCAGTACTTC	CASGPGPTSAEQYF
TRBD1	TRBV4-1	NA	TRBJ1-4	TGCGCCAGCAGCACCCATGGACAGGGTGTTGAAAAACTGTTTTTT	CASSTHGQGVEKLFF
TRBD1	TRBV28	NA	TRBJ1-5	TGTGCCAGCAGTTTGACAGGGAAGAGCAATCAGCCCCAGCATTTT	CASSLTGKSNQPQHF
TRBD2	TRBV28	NA	TRBJ2-7	TGTGCCAGCAGTCGGACTAGCGGGAGGGGCGAGCAGTACTTC	CASSRTSGRGEQYF
NA	TRBV11-2	NA	TRBJ2-2	TGTGCCAGCAGCTTAGTCCCAGCGGAACCCACCGGGGAGCTGTTTTTT	CASSLVPAEPTGELFF